This TCR beta chain was observed in a study of blood T cell repertoires in COVID-19. Whole-study context: The United States, Italy and Spain supplied acute and convalescent COVID-19 samples. PBMCs, B-cell-depleted T cells, or T cells provided the cDNA or gDNA that made up the material.

Data came from immunoSEQ multiplex PCR; TCRdb stores just in-frame clones and leaves some out. Of about 26,000 clones in the sample, around 91% are singletons; the top ten hold approximately 10%. The CDR3 spans 15 residues. Trimming at V came to 3 bases and at J to 6 bases, leaving 7 bases not matched to a gene. Germline V gene sequence: CDR1 SGHNT, CDR2 YYREEE (reference sequence). This sequence joins TRBV5-4 and TRBJ2-1; 9 nucleotides match TRBD2. Material for sequencing was peripheral blood. This TCR was recovered from a man between 65 and 85 years old with acute or convalescent COVID-19. The CDR3 region has the DNA TGTGCCAGCAGCTCGAGACTAGCGGCAATCAATGAGCAGTTCTTC. Its protein is CASSSRLAAINEQFF.